Listed below are T cell receptor beta chains from one sample, sequenced in a study of OX40 agonist ivuxolimab in advanced cancers. The table came from immunoSEQ multiplex PCR; TCRdb's copy has only in-frame clones and leaves some out. Found here are more than 55,000 clones, about 89% of them singletons; the top ten hold around 15%. Here the sequenced sample was CD4+ or CD8+ T cells sorted from blood, taken in a trial of the OX40 agonist ivuxolimab. Receptors originate from an adult with an advanced solid tumor such as melanoma, head and neck, liver or kidney cancer. Each CDR3 is given with its conserved first and last residue. Fields, in order: D gene, V gene, clone size, J gene, CDR3 DNA, CDR3 protein. The D gene is left open where the match is weak. The size of a clone is reported for some rows only, either as once, few or many, or as a class for expanded clones.

d_gene: TRBD1
v_gene: TRBV15
abundance: NA
j_gene: TRBJ1-1
CDR3nt: TGTGCCACCAGCAGAGAATTCGGGACAGGGGGTACTGAAGCTTTCTTT
CDR3aa: CATSREFGTGGTEAFF

d_gene: TRBD1
v_gene: TRBV11-3
abundance: NA
j_gene: TRBJ1-2
CDR3nt: TGTGCCAGCAGCCGGGACAGCCTCTATGGCTACACCTTC
CDR3aa: CASSRDSLYGYTF

d_gene: TRBD2
v_gene: TRBV30
abundance: NA
j_gene: TRBJ2-1
CDR3nt: TGTGCCTGGGGTTGGGATTATGGGACTAGCGGGATTGGTGAGCAGTTCTTC
CDR3aa: CAWGWDYGTSGIGEQFF

d_gene: NA
v_gene: TRBV2
abundance: NA
j_gene: TRBJ2-1
CDR3nt: TGTGCCAGCAGTGCTACGGGCCTCCCGGGGGAGTTCTTC
CDR3aa: CASSATGLPGEFF

d_gene: NA
v_gene: TRBV28
abundance: NA
j_gene: TRBJ2-2
CDR3nt: TGTGCCAGCAGGCGCGGGACCGCGAACACCGGGGAGCTGTTTTTT
CDR3aa: CASRRGTANTGELFF

d_gene: TRBD1
v_gene: TRBV7-9
abundance: NA
j_gene: TRBJ1-1
CDR3nt: TGTGCCAGCAGCGAGCAGGGGGCGGGTGAAGCTTTCTTT
CDR3aa: CASSEQGAGEAFF

d_gene: TRBD2
v_gene: TRBV11-2
abundance: NA
j_gene: TRBJ2-2
CDR3nt: TGTGCCAGCAGCTCTCTCGGGACTAGCAGCACCGGGGAGCTGTTTTTT
CDR3aa: CASSSLGTSSTGELFF

d_gene: TRBD2
v_gene: TRBV7-3
abundance: NA
j_gene: TRBJ2-1
CDR3nt: TGTGCCAGCAGCCGCGAAGCGGGAATTTATGAGCAGTTCTTC
CDR3aa: CASSREAGIYEQFF

d_gene: NA
v_gene: TRBV2
abundance: NA
j_gene: TRBJ2-7
CDR3nt: TGTGCCAGCAGGCCAGAAAGGGGACCATACGAGCAGTACTTC
CDR3aa: CASRPERGPYEQYF

d_gene: NA
v_gene: TRBV9
abundance: NA
j_gene: TRBJ1-3
CDR3nt: TGTGCCAGCAGCCCCAGAGCTGGAAACACCATATATTTT
CDR3aa: CASSPRAGNTIYF

d_gene: TRBD2
v_gene: TRBV20-1
abundance: once
j_gene: TRBJ2-1
CDR3nt: TGCAGTGCTAAGATAGCGGGTTATCAGTTCTTC
CDR3aa: CSAKIAGYQFF

d_gene: TRBD1
v_gene: TRBV7-3
abundance: NA
j_gene: TRBJ1-4
CDR3nt: TGTGCCAGCAGCCGAGGACAGGGTGAAAAACTGTTTTTT
CDR3aa: CASSRGQGEKLFF

d_gene: NA
v_gene: TRBV7-2
abundance: NA
j_gene: TRBJ2-7
CDR3nt: TGTGCCAGCAGCCCTAGGGCATCAGGTTTCTACGAGCAGTACTTC
CDR3aa: CASSPRASGFYEQYF

d_gene: TRBD1
v_gene: TRBV27
abundance: NA
j_gene: TRBJ2-7
CDR3nt: TGTGCCAGCAAATCCCCAGGGACAGTCTACGAGCAGTACTTC
CDR3aa: CASKSPGTVYEQYF

d_gene: NA
v_gene: TRBV5-5
abundance: NA
j_gene: TRBJ1-2
CDR3nt: TGTGCCAGCAGCTTGGATGGGGACTATGGCTACACCTTC
CDR3aa: CASSLDGDYGYTF

d_gene: TRBD1
v_gene: TRBV19
abundance: few
j_gene: TRBJ2-7
CDR3nt: TGTGCCAGTAGTTCACTTCCGGGACAGTCCTACGAGCAGTACTTC
CDR3aa: CASSSLPGQSYEQYF

d_gene: NA
v_gene: TRBV7-2
abundance: few
j_gene: TRBJ2-3
CDR3nt: TGTGCCAGCAGCTTAAAATTACGCTCGGTCGTCCAAACAGATACGCAGTATTTT
CDR3aa: CASSLKLRSVVQTDTQYF

d_gene: NA
v_gene: TRBV29-1
abundance: NA
j_gene: TRBJ2-5
CDR3nt: TGCAGCGCACGGGACCCGCGGACCCAGTACTTC
CDR3aa: CSARDPRTQYF

d_gene: TRBD2
v_gene: TRBV7-2
abundance: NA
j_gene: TRBJ2-2
CDR3nt: TGTGCCAGCAGCCCCTCGGGGGGTAGCGGGAGGGCCGGAGGGCTGTTTTTT
CDR3aa: CASSPSGGSGRAGGLFF